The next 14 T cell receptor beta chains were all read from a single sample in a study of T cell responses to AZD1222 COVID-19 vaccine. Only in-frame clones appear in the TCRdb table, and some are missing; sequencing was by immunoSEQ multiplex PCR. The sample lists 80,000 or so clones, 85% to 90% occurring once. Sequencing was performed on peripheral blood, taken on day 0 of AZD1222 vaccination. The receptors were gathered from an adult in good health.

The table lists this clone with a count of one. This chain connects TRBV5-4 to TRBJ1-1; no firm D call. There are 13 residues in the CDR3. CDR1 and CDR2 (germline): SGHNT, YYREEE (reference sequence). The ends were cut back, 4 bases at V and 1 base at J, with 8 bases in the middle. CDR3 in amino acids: CASSEQQNTEAFF. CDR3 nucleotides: TGTGCCAGCAGCGAACAACAGAACACTGAAGCTTTCTTT.

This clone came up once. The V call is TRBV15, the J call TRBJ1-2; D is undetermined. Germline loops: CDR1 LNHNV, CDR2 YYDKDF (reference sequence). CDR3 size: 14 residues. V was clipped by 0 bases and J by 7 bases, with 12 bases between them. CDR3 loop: CATSRDSLASGYTF. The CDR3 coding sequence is TGTGCCACCAGCAGAGATTCGTTAGCTTCTGGCTACACCTTC.

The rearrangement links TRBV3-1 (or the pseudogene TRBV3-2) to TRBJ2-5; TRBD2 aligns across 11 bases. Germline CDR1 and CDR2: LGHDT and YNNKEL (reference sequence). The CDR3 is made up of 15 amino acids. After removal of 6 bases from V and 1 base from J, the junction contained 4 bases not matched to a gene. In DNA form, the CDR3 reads TGTGCCAGCAGACGTAGCGGGGGGGGCCAAGAGACCCAGTACTTC. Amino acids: CASRRSGGGQETQYF.

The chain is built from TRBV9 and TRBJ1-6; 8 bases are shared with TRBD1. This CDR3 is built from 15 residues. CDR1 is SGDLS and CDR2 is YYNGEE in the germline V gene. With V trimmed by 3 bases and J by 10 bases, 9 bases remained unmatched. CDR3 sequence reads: CASSATRQGSSPLHF. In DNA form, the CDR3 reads TGTGCCAGCAGCGCCACAAGACAGGGGAGCTCACCCCTCCACTTT.

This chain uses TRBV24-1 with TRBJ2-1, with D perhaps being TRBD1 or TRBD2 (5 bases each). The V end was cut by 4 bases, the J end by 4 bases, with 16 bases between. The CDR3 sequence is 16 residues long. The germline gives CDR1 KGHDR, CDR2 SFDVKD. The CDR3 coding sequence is TGTGCCACCAGTGAATCCGGGACCTCCGGATACAATGAGCAGTTCTTC. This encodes CATSESGTSGYNEQFF.

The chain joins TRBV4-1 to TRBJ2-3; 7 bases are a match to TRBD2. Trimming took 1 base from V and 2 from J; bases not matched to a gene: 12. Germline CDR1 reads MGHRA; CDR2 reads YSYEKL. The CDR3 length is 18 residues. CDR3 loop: CASSQGPSRGLLTDTQYF. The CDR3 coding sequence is TGCGCCAGCAGCCAAGGTCCTTCGCGGGGACTACTCACAGATACGCAGTATTTT.

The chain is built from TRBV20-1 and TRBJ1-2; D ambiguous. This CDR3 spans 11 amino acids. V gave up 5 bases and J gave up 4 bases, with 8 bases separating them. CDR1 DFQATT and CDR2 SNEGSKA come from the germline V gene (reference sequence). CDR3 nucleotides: TGCAGTGCTTCCGTTGGCTATGGCTACACCTTC. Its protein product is CSASVGYGYTF.

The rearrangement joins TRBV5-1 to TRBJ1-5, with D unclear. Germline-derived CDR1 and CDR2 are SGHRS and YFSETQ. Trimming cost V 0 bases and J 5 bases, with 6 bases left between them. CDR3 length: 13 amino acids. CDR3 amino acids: CASSLVGDQPQHF. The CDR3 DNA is TGCGCCAGCAGCTTGGTTGGAGATCAGCCCCAGCATTTT.

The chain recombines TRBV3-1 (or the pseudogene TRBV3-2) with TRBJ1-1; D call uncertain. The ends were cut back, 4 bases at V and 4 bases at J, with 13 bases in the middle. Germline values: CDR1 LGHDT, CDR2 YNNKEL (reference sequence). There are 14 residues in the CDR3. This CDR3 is CASSLSTYGTEAFF. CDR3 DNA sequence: TGTGCCAGCAGCCTTTCCACATATGGCACTGAAGCTTTCTTT.

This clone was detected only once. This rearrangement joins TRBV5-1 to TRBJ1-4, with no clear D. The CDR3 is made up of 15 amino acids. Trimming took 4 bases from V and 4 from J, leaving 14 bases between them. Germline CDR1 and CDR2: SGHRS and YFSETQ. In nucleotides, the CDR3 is TGCGCCAGCAGCCCAGACGGACTACTTAATGAAAAACTGTTTTTT. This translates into CASSPDGLLNEKLFF.

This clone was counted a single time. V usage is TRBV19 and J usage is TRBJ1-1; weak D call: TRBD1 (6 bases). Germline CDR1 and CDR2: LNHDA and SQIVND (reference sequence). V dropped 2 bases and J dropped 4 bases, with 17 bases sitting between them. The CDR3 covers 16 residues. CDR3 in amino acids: CASSIIVGGGSTEAFF. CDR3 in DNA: TGTGCCAGTAGTATAATCGTGGGAGGGGGTTCCACTGAAGCTTTCTTT.

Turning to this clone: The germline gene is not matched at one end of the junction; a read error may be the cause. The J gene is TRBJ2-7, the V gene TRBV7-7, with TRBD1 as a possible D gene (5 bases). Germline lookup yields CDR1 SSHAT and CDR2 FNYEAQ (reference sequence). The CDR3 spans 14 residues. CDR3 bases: TGTGCTAGCAGCTTCAGGCAGGGCCCCTACGAGCAGTACTTC. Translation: CASSFRQGPYEQYF.

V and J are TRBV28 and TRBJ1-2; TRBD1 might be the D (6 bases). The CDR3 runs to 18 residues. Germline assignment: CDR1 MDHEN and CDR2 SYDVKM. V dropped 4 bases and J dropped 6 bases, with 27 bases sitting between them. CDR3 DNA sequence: TGTGCCAGCAGTTCGACGGCTCCGGTGGGGGCCCAGGGCCATGGCTACACCTTC. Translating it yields CASSSTAPVGAQGHGYTF.

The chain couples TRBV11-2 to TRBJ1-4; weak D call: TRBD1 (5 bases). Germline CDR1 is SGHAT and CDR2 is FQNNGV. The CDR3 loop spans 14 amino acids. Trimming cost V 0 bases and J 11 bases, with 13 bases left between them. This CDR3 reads CASSLEDRQGKLFF. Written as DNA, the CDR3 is TGTGCCAGCAGCTTAGAAGATCGTCAGGGTAAACTGTTTTTT. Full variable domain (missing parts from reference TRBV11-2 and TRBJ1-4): EAGVAQSPRYKIIEKRQSVAFWCNPISGHATLYWYQQILGQGPKLLIQFQNNGVVDDSQLPKDRFSAERLKGVDSTLKIQPAKLEDSAVYLCASSLEDRQGKLFFGSGTQLSVL.